These T cell receptor beta chains were read from a single sample in a study of blood T cell repertoires in COVID-19. Produced via immunoSEQ multiplex PCR; TCRdb's table is partial and in-frame only. The sample has hundreds of thousands of clones; roughly 83% are singletons. Sequencing was done on a sample of PBMCs or T cells enriched from blood (not recorded which). These receptors were taken from a woman aged 45 to 65 who had recovered from COVID-19. The CDR3 runs from the conserved cysteine through the conserved F or W. The order of the fields is J gene, V gene, CDR3 length, CDR3 protein.

J gene: TRBJ2-7
V gene: TRBV9
CDR3 length: 14
CDR3 protein: CASSYAGAGYEQYF

J gene: TRBJ2-7
V gene: TRBV6-2/TRBV6-3
CDR3 length: 15
CDR3 protein: CASSLDSFGFYEQYF

J gene: TRBJ2-2
V gene: TRBV2
CDR3 length: 15
CDR3 protein: CASTDPGQGAGELFF

J gene: TRBJ1-2
V gene: TRBV4-1
CDR3 length: 18
CDR3 protein: CASSQETQGSRTNYGYTF

J gene: TRBJ1-2
V gene: TRBV9
CDR3 length: 14
CDR3 protein: CASSLASLANGYTF

J gene: TRBJ1-1
V gene: TRBV10-3
CDR3 length: 13
CDR3 protein: CAISKEMNTEAFF

J gene: TRBJ2-1
V gene: TRBV9
CDR3 length: 16
CDR3 protein: CASSVAEGASYNEQFF

J gene: TRBJ2-7
V gene: TRBV7-2
CDR3 length: 14
CDR3 protein: CASSPLAGGNEQYF

J gene: TRBJ1-1
V gene: TRBV11-2
CDR3 length: 15
CDR3 protein: CASSTRQGRWTEAFF

J gene: TRBJ1-6
V gene: TRBV13
CDR3 length: 16
CDR3 protein: CASSSRVAGFNSPLHF

J gene: TRBJ2-1
V gene: TRBV18
CDR3 length: 14
CDR3 protein: CASSLHRGNNEQFF

J gene: TRBJ2-1
V gene: TRBV19
CDR3 length: 14
CDR3 protein: CASQWREGLGEQFF

J gene: TRBJ1-3
V gene: TRBV6-5
CDR3 length: 15
CDR3 protein: CASSYSGRPGNTIYF

J gene: TRBJ1-4
V gene: TRBV28
CDR3 length: 13
CDR3 protein: CASKGWSNEKLFF

J gene: TRBJ1-2
V gene: TRBV12-3/TRBV12-4
CDR3 length: 13
CDR3 protein: CASSPGTGLGYTF

J gene: TRBJ1-2
V gene: TRBV5-6
CDR3 length: 14
CDR3 protein: CASSLDRGSYGYTF

J gene: TRBJ2-1
V gene: TRBV30
CDR3 length: 15
CDR3 protein: CAWSGGQTHYNEQFF

J gene: TRBJ2-7
V gene: TRBV27
CDR3 length: 13
CDR3 protein: CASSAGVSYEQYF

J gene: TRBJ1-4
V gene: TRBV11-3
CDR3 length: 14
CDR3 protein: CASSRGQPGEKLFF

J gene: TRBJ1-2
V gene: TRBV6-5
CDR3 length: 14
CDR3 protein: CASSRQGAPAGYTF

J gene: TRBJ2-7
V gene: TRBV7-3
CDR3 length: 10
CDR3 protein: CASRGHEQYF

J gene: TRBJ2-5
V gene: TRBV24-1
CDR3 length: 14
CDR3 protein: CATSVSGSSETQYF

J gene: TRBJ2-5
V gene: TRBV7-2
CDR3 length: 15
CDR3 protein: CASSLRRDSWETQYF

J gene: TRBJ1-1
V gene: TRBV2
CDR3 length: 14
CDR3 protein: CASRVQGLNTEAFF

J gene: TRBJ1-2
V gene: TRBV19
CDR3 length: 12
CDR3 protein: CASSPGQYGYTF

J gene: TRBJ2-1
V gene: TRBV9
CDR3 length: 14
CDR3 protein: CASTPMAGVGVQFF

J gene: TRBJ1-2
V gene: TRBV27
CDR3 length: 14
CDR3 protein: CASSEGTGGSGYTF

J gene: TRBJ1-6
V gene: TRBV7-8
CDR3 length: 14
CDR3 protein: CASSSNRANSPLHF

J gene: TRBJ2-7
V gene: TRBV6-5
CDR3 length: 15
CDR3 protein: CASKQERDASLEQYF

J gene: TRBJ1-5
V gene: TRBV7-2
CDR3 length: 18
CDR3 protein: CASSPRQGSRVWSQPQHF